This T cell receptor (beta chain) was sequenced for a study of high-grade serous ovarian cancer treatment subgroups. The V segment lost 5 bases and the J segment 2 bases; nucleotides outside the gene matches: 4. Per germline, CDR1 SNHLY and CDR2 FYNNEI. The CDR3 extends over 16 amino acids. This clone was picked up one time. The tumor samples were collected prior to definitive surgery or chemotherapy. The assay was immunoSEQ multiplex PCR, and TCRdb's table has in-frame clones only and misses some. The sample contains some 5,000 clones, more than 60% of which appear only once. The V call is TRBV2, the J call TRBJ2-1; 12 nucleotides match TRBD2. Sequenced material: tumor tissue. This clonotype was obtained from a human patient with high-grade serous ovarian cancer. The CDR3: CASSFGLAGTYNEQFF. In DNA, the CDR3 is TGTGCCAGCAGTTTCGGACTAGCGGGGACCTACAATGAGCAGTTCTTC.